The sequence of this T cell receptor (beta chain) was determined in a study of blood T cells in healthy people across ages. The CDR3 covers 15 residues. Germline trimming cut 6 bases from V and 0 bases from J; bases unmatched to any gene: 5. This clonotype was observed once. Primers used in a second PCR of about 7 to 12 cycles were a sample-barcoded 5' primer and a J-beta primer mix. TCRdb reanalysed the 5' RACE reads using MiXCR and keeps one entry per CDR3 protein. Of hundreds of thousands of distinct CDR3 sequences in the sample, around three fifths are singletons; the top ten hold more than 25%. This TCR was sampled from a man aged 35-49 years in good health. The chain recombines TRBV12-3 or TRBV12-4 with TRBJ1-2, with TRBD1 matching 9 bases. Source material: blood. The CDR3 protein is CASRGQGGTNYGYTF. The CDR3 coding sequence is TGTGCCAGCAGGGGACAGGGAGGGACTAACTATGGCTACACCTTC.